The T cell receptor (beta chain) under discussion was sequenced for a study of blood T cell repertoires in COVID-19. Study at large: The origin of the acute and convalescent COVID-19 samples was the United States, Italy and Spain. In each case, the material was cDNA or gDNA derived from T cells, B-cell-depleted T cells, or PBMCs.

Germline assignment: CDR1 LGHDT and CDR2 YNNKEL (reference sequence). The ends lost 4 bases at V and 1 base at J; junction bases unmatched: 6. This CDR3 is 15 amino acids long. Profiling relied on immunoSEQ multiplex PCR, and the TCRdb table lists in-frame clones only, not all of them. The repertoire holds more than 60,000 clones, with approximately 86% as singletons. This TCR was sampled from a man older than 75 with COVID-19, enrolled during active disease. The sequenced sample was peripheral blood. The chain couples TRBV3-1 (or the pseudogene TRBV3-2) to TRBJ2-5; 7 bases match TRBD2. CDR3 amino acids: CASSPGWGGQETQYF. The CDR3 DNA reads TGTGCCAGCAGCCCCGGTTGGGGGGGCCAAGAGACCCAGTACTTC.